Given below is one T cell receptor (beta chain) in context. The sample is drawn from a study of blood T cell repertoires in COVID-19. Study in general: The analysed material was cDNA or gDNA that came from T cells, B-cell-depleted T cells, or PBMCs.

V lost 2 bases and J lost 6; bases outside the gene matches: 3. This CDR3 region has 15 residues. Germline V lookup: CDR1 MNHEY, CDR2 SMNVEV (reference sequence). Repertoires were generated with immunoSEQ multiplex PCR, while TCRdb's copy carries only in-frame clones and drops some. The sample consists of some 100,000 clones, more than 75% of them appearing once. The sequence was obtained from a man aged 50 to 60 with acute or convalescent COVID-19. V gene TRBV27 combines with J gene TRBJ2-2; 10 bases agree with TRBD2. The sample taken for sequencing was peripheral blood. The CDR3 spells CASSLTGLAAGELFF. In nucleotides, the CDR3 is TGTGCCAGCAGTTTAACTGGACTAGCGGCCGGGGAGCTGTTTTTT.